What follows describes a single T cell receptor beta chain. The antigen remains unidentified. TCRdb re-called the 5' RACE reads through MiXCR, storing one row per CDR3 protein. The table lists 250,000 to 300,000 distinct CDR3 sequences, about a sixth of them singletons, with roughly a third in the top ten. This sample was taken from a study of CD8 T cells in ankylosing spondylitis. Study results and caveats: Matched ankylosing spondylitis synovial fluid reportedly contained a significantly enriched population of disease-linked clones.

Per the germline V gene, CDR1 is MNHEY and CDR2 is SVGEGT. V was cut by 6 bases and J by 5 bases, with 34 bases left in between. CDR3 length: 21 amino acids. V and J are TRBV6-2 or TRBV6-3 and TRBJ2-2; possibly TRBD2 for D (5 bases). The receptor's source is a male donor with ankylosing spondylitis or in good health (not recorded which). Sequenced input: blood, either unsorted or a sorted T cell fraction (not recorded which). CDR3 nucleotide sequence: TGTGCCAGCAGATCCAACCCTGGACTGGGCCTTGACGGGCGGTCAACCGGGGAGCTGTTTTTT. Its translation is CASRSNPGLGLDGRSTGELFF.